The 13 T cell receptor beta chains below were found in one sample sequenced in a study of neurological immune-mediated disorders. Using its own MiXCR run on the 5' RACE reads, TCRdb lists one record per CDR3 protein. The repertoire holds about 59,000 distinct CDR3 sequences, about an eighth seen once, with 9.5% to 12% in the top ten. Sequenced sample: PBMCs. The receptors were gathered from a woman aged 55-70 years with HTLV-1-associated myelopathy (HAM/TSP).

In its sample, this clonotype was seen many times. V and J are TRBV12-3 or TRBV12-4 and TRBJ2-5; D unresolved. The CDR3 runs to 15 residues. Between the trimmed V and J ends, which lost 3 bases and 2 bases, there was a span of 13 bases. CDR3 DNA sequence: TGTGCCAGCAGTTTGAGTCTAGGAAATCAAGAGACCCAGTACTTC. Its translation: CASSLSLGNQETQYF.

The V call is TRBV5-5, the J call TRBJ2-7; the match to TRBD1 covers 11 bases. CDR1 is SGHKS and CDR2 is YYEKEE in the germline V gene (reference sequence). With V trimmed by 4 bases and J by 3 bases, 6 bases remained unmatched. The CDR3 contains 15 residues. The CDR3 loop is CASSATGTGGYEQYF. The CDR3, as DNA: TGTGCCAGCAGCGCTACCGGGACAGGGGGCTACGAGCAGTACTTC.

This clonotype was seen ten or more times. The chain uses TRBV27 and TRBJ1-2; no clear D gene. The germline CDR1 and CDR2 sequences are MNHEY and SMNVEV (reference sequence). The CDR3 has 11 residues. The germline V and J ends were trimmed by 5 bases and 7 bases, with 8 bases remaining between them. For the CDR3, the DNA is TGTGCCAGCAGTGGGGATGGTGGCTACACCTTC. Residues: CASSGDGGYTF.

In this sample, this clonotype turned up many times. The chain combines TRBV20-1 with TRBJ2-3; D gene ambiguous. With 5 bases removed from V and 2 bases from J, the gap between germline ends came to 14 bases. Germline CDR1 and CDR2: DFQATT and SNEGSKA (reference sequence). The CDR3 runs 14 residues. The CDR3 sequence: CSASKPIFTDTQYF. The CDR3 region has the DNA TGCAGTGCTTCAAAGCCCATTTTCACAGATACGCAGTATTTT.

Remarks on this clonotype: This sequence may be a read error, since a much larger clone differs from it by one base. The chain links TRBV20-1 to TRBJ1-2, with 7 bases matching TRBD1. This CDR3 has 13 amino acids. Germline CDR1 is DFQATT and CDR2 is SNEGSKA (reference sequence). Here the CDR3 reads CSARGGQNYGFTF. Here the CDR3 DNA reads TGCAGTGCTAGAGGGGGACAGAACTATGGCTTCACCTTC.

There are many counts of this clonotype. The V and J genes are TRBV3-1 and TRBJ2-7; D not certain. CDR3 length equals 12 residues. With 2 bases removed from V and 3 bases from J, the gap between germline ends came to 5 bases. CDR1 and CDR2 from the germline V gene are LGHDT and YNNKEL (reference sequence). The CDR3 here is CASSQRYYEQYF. The CDR3 nucleotides read TGTGCCAGCAGCCAAAGATACTACGAGCAGTACTTC.

The chain has TRBV4-2 and TRBJ2-1; D possibly matches TRBD1 or TRBD2 (5 bases each). V lost 0 bases and J 4 bases, leaving 13 bases between the germline ends. Germline assignment: CDR1 LGHNA and CDR2 YNFKEQ. The CDR3 totals 16 residues. The CDR3 DNA is TGTGCCAGCAGCCAAGAATCGGGGCTGATTTACAATGAGCAGTTCTTC. This sequence encodes CASSQESGLIYNEQFF.

This clonotype has a count of ten or more. The CDR3 DNA follows: TGCGCCAGCAGCTTGGAAGGGAGCACTGAAGCTTTCTTT. Its translation is CASSLEGSTEAFF. The V and J genes are TRBV5-1 and TRBJ1-1, with no clear D. The CDR3 totals 13 residues. Germline V CDR1 and CDR2: SGHRS, YFSETQ. Trimming stripped 0 bases from V and 4 bases from J, with 7 bases between. Supplemented by reference TRBV5-1 and TRBJ1-1, the full variable domain reads KAGVTQTPRYLIKTRGQQVTLSCSPISGHRSVSWYQQTPGQGLQFLFEYFSETQRNKGNFPGRFSGRQFSNSRSEMNVSTLELGDSALYLCASSLEGSTEAFFGQGTRLTVV.

Many counts were recorded for this clonotype. The chain uses TRBV3-1 and TRBJ2-1; TRBD2 matches at 8 bases. Looked up from germline, CDR1 is LGHDT and CDR2 is YNNKEL (reference sequence). The CDR3 has 14 residues. Losses at the gene ends were 3 bases for V and 7 bases for J; bases not matched to a gene: 5. The CDR3 here is CASSQSGGPNEQFF. As DNA, the CDR3 is TGTGCCAGCAGCCAGTCGGGAGGGCCTAATGAGCAGTTCTTC.

The table lists this clonotype with many counts. This chain joins TRBV20-1 and TRBJ2-3; D not resolved. Germline CDR1 reads DFQATT; CDR2 reads SNEGSKA (reference sequence). CDR3 size: 13 residues. V lost 4 bases to trimming and J lost 0 bases, with 8 bases between them. The CDR3 DNA sequence: TGCAGTGCTAAGCAACCAAGCACAGATACGCAGTATTTT. Encoded protein: CSAKQPSTDTQYF.

This clonotype occurred many times. CDR3 sequence: CASSVKAGGYNEQFF. The CDR3 region has the DNA TGTGCCAGCAGCGTAAAGGCGGGAGGCTACAATGAGCAGTTCTTC. The chain employs TRBV9 and TRBJ2-1; 8 bases line up with TRBD2. Germline CDR1 and CDR2: SGDLS and YYNGEE. V was pared by 1 base and J by 3 bases, with 3 bases of the junction left unmatched. The CDR3 has 15 amino acids.

This clonotype has a count of ten or more. The chain combines TRBV12-5 with TRBJ2-7; 9 bases line up with TRBD2. Losses at the gene ends were 3 bases for V and 4 bases for J; bases not matched to a gene: 7. CDR1 is LGHNT and CDR2 is FRNRAP in the germline V gene. This CDR3 is built from 15 residues. This CDR3 reads CASGFSLTSGYEQYF. Here the CDR3 DNA reads TGTGCTAGTGGTTTTTCTCTCACTAGCGGGTACGAGCAGTACTTC.

This clonotype has a count of ten or more. V usage is TRBV6-1 and J usage is TRBJ1-1; D is uncertain. Germline values: CDR1 MNHNS, CDR2 SASEGT. Trimming pared 6 bases from V and 3 bases from J, leaving 8 bases between. The CDR3 is made up of 12 amino acids. The CDR3 bases are TGTGCCAGCAGGGCGAGGGACACTGAAGCTTTCTTT. This translates into CASRARDTEAFF.